The clone carrying this TCR beta chain came up a few times. Its specificity is unknown. A much larger clonotype is one base distant, so this may be a read error. CDR3 size: 15 residues. The germline CDR1 and CDR2 sequences are MGHRA and YSYEKL. The data stem from a study of post-analysis software for immune sequencing data. The wider study: Relapsing-remitting, secondary progressive and progressive-relapsing multiple sclerosis were all included among the disease courses.

The study, taken as a whole, reports: Strong co-clustering by F measure was seen for same-batch samples. Patients used five TRBV segments, including TRBV5-6, TRBV5-1 and TRBV20-1, more often than controls. Normalized Chao1 diversity was significantly reduced in patients versus controls.

TCR beta libraries were prepared from cDNA with unique molecular identifiers. The T cell input of about 0.85 to 10 million gave a few hundred thousand cDNA molecules. TCRdb reprocessed the PCR reads with MiXCR, giving one entry per CDR3 protein. Of about 210,000 distinct CDR3 sequences in the sample, around 29% were seen once. The chain joins TRBV4-1 to TRBJ1-2; a weak D match, TRBD1 (5 bases). The sequence derives from a girl between 2 and 17 years old with multiple sclerosis. The sample was blood. For the CDR3, the DNA is TGCGCCAGCAGCCAAGTGTACACGTCTCAGGGAGGCTGCACCTTC. Protein product: CASSQVYTSQGGCTF.